This entry concerns a single T cell receptor beta chain. This specimen belongs to a study of blood T cell repertoires in COVID-19. Study context: Sources were T cells, B-cell-depleted T cells, or PBMCs; the material itself was cDNA or gDNA.

V dropped 3 bases and J dropped 7 bases, with 10 bases sitting between them. In germline, CDR1 is LNHDA, CDR2 SQIVND (reference sequence). The CDR3 consists of 13 residues. Produced via immunoSEQ multiplex PCR; TCRdb's table is partial and in-frame only. This sample has over 200,000 clones, with approximately 80% found just once. This TCR came from a man aged 55 to 70 who had recovered from COVID-19. The sample taken for sequencing was PBMCs or T cells enriched from blood (not recorded which). The V call is TRBV19, the J call TRBJ1-5; a possible D gene is TRBD1 (6 bases). DNA of the CDR3: TGTGCCAGTAGTATCCGGACAGACCAGCCCCAGCATTTT. It encodes CASSIRTDQPQHF.